Each of the 6 T cell receptor beta chains below was sequenced from the same sample in a study of cytomegalovirus exposure and HLA in healthy donors. The PCR ran on 60 Vbeta and 13 Jbeta primers. Sequenced by immunoSEQ multiplex PCR; TCRdb stores in-frame clones only, minus some. The sample includes over 200,000 clones, 60% to 80% of them seen just once. The sample comprised PBMCs. Receptors were obtained from a male donor in good health and CMV-seronegative.

The chain employs TRBV6-5 and TRBJ1-2, with D unresolved. The CDR3 has 11 residues. Germline V lookup: CDR1 MNHEY, CDR2 SVGAGI. Trimming cost V 6 bases and J 7 bases, with 9 bases left between them. CDR3 residues: CASSRGFGYTF. CDR3 bases: TGTGCCAGCAGCAGAGGGTTTGGCTACACCTTC.

This clone was observed a single time. The CDR3 sequence: CASSLVQGASQETQYF. DNA for the CDR3: TGCGCCAGCAGCTTGGTACAGGGAGCTAGTCAAGAGACCCAGTACTTC. The chain combines TRBV5-1 with TRBJ2-5, with D possibly matching TRBD1 (6 bases). Between the trimmed V and J ends, which lost 0 bases and 2 bases, there was a span of 14 bases. This CDR3 comprises 16 residues. Germline lookup yields CDR1 SGHRS and CDR2 YFSETQ.

The chain carries TRBV27 and TRBJ1-1; 8 positions agree with TRBD1. The V gene's germline CDR1 is MNHEY and CDR2 SMNVEV (reference sequence). The CDR3 totals 15 residues. Unmatched junction bases numbered 3, after V lost 3 bases and J lost 0 bases. This CDR3 reads CASSFGQGMNTEAFF. The CDR3, as DNA: TGTGCCAGCAGTTTTGGACAGGGTATGAACACTGAAGCTTTCTTT.

The genes are TRBV6-1 and TRBJ2-7; no firm D call. This CDR3 spans 14 amino acids. V lost 3 bases and J lost 1, with 10 bases in between. The germline V gene has CDR1 MNHNS and CDR2 SASEGT. The CDR3 sequence: CASSEYVRSYEQYF. DNA of the CDR3: TGTGCCAGCAGTGAGTATGTCCGTTCCTACGAGCAGTACTTC.

The V and J genes are TRBV9 and TRBJ2-1, with a possible D match to TRBD2 (5 bases). V was shortened by 0 bases and J by 1 base, with 8 bases between the two germline ends. This CDR3 contains 15 residues. Germline V gene sequence: CDR1 SGDLS, CDR2 YYNGEE. CDR3 sequence: CASSVARGSYNEQFF. CDR3 sequence (DNA): TGTGCCAGCAGCGTAGCCCGGGGTTCCTACAATGAGCAGTTCTTC.

This chain connects TRBV11-2 to TRBJ2-1; 13 bases map to TRBD2. The V segment lost 4 bases and the J segment 5 bases; nucleotides outside the gene matches: 8. Germline CDR1 SGHAT, CDR2 FQNNGV. This CDR3 has 17 residues. CDR3 region: CASSSRTSGRGDNEQFF. CDR3 DNA sequence: TGTGCCAGCAGCTCCCGGACTAGCGGGAGAGGGGACAATGAGCAGTTCTTC. The entire variable domain, with the rest obtained from reference TRBV11-2 and TRBJ2-1, is as follows: EAGVAQSPRYKIIEKRQSVAFWCNPISGHATLYWYQQILGQGPKLLIQFQNNGVVDDSQLPKDRFSAERLKGVDSTLKIQPAKLEDSAVYLCASSSRTSGRGDNEQFFGPGTRLTVL.